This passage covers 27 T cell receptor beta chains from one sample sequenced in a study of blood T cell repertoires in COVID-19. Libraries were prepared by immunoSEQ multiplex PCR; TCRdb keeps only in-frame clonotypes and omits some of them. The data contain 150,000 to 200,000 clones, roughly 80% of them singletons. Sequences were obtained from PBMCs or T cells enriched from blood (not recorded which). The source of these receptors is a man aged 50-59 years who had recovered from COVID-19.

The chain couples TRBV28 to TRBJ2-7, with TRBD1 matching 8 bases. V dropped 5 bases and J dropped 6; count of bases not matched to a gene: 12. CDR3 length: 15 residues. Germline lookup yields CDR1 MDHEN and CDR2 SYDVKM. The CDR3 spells CASSQLTGARVEQYF. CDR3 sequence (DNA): TGTGCCAGCAGTCAACTGACAGGGGCACGGGTCGAGCAGTACTTC.

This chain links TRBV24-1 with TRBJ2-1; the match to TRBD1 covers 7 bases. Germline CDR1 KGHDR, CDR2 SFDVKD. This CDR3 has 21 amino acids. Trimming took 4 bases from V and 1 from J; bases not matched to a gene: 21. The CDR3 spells CATSDPTPARGRLGSYNEQFF. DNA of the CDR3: TGTGCCACCAGTGACCCTACCCCGGCGAGGGGGCGTTTGGGGTCCTACAATGAGCAGTTCTTC.

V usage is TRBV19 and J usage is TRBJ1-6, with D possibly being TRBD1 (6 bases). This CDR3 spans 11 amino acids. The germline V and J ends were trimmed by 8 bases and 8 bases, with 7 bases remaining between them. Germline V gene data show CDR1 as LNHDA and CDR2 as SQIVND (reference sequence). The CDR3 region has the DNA TGTGCCAGTTACAGGGATTCACCCCTCCACTTT. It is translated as CASYRDSPLHF.

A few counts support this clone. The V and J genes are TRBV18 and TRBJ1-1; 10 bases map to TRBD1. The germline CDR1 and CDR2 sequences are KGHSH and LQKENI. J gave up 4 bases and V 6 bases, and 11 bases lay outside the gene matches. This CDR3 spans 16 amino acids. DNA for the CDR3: TGTGCCAGCTCGCGACAGGGGGCTATGGGCGGCACTGAAGCTTTCTTT. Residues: CASSRQGAMGGTEAFF.

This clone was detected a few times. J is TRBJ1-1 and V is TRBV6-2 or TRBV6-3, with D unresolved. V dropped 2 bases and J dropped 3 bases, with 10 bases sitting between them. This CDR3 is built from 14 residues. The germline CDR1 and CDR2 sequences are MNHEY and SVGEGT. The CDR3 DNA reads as TGTGCCAGCAGTTACCGCCCGACTGACACTGAAGCTTTCTTT. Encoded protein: CASSYRPTDTEAFF.

In DNA form, the CDR3 reads TGCGCCAGCAGCCAAGATCCGACAGGTACCTACGAGCAGTACTTC. Protein: CASSQDPTGTYEQYF. The V call is TRBV4-1, the J call TRBJ2-7, with a possible D match to TRBD1 (6 bases). This CDR3 region has 15 residues. V lost 0 bases, J lost 2 bases, and 11 bases lay in between. The germline V gene encodes CDR1 MGHRA and CDR2 YSYEKL.

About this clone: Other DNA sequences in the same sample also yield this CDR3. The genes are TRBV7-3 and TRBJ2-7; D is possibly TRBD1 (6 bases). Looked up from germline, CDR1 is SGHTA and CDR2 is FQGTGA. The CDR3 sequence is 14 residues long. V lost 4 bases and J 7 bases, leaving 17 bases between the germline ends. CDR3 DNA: TGTGCCAGCAGCTCACAGGGTGGCATCGATGAGCAGTACTTC. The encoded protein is CASSSQGGIDEQYF.

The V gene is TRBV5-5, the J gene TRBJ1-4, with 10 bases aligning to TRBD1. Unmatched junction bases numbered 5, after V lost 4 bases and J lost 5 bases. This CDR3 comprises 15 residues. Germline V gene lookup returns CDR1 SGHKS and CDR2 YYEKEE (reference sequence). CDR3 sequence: CASSPTGGINEKLFF. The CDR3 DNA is TGTGCCAGCAGCCCGACAGGGGGCATAAATGAAAAACTGTTTTTT.

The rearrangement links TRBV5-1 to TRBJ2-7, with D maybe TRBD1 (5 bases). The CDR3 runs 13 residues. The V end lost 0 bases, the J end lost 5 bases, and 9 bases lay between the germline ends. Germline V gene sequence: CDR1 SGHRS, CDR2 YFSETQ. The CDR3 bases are TGCGCCAGCAGCTTGGCCAGGGTTGACGAGCAGTACTTC. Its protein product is CASSLARVDEQYF. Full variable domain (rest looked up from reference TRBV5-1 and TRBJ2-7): KAGVTQTPRYLIKTRGQQVTLSCSPISGHRSVSWYQQTPGQGLQFLFEYFSETQRNKGNFPGRFSGRQFSNSRSEMNVSTLELGDSALYLCASSLARVDEQYFGPGTRLTVT.

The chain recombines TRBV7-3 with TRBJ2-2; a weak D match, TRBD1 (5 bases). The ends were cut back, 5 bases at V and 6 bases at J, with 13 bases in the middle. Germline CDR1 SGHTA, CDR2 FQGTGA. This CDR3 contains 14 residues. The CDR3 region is CASSPPGSPGELFF. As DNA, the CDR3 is TGTGCCAGCAGCCCCCCAGGGTCGCCCGGGGAGCTGTTTTTT. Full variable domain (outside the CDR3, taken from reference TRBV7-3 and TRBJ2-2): GAGVSQTPSNKVTEKGKYVELRCDPISGHTALYWYRQSLGQGPEFLIYFQGTGAADDSGLPNDRFFAVRPEGSVSTLKIQRTERGDSAVYLCASSPPGSPGELFFGEGSRLTVL.

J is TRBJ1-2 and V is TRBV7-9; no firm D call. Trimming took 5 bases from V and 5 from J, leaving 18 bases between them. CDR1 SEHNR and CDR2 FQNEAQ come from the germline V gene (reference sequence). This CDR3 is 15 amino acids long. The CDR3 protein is CASSRENTVLYGYTF. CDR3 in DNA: TGTGCCAGCAGCCGGGAGAATACGGTTCTGTATGGCTACACCTTC.

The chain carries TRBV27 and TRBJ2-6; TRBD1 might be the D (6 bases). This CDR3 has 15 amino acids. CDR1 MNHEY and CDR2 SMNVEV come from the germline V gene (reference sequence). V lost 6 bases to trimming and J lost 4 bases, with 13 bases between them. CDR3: CASSRTGTGANVLTF. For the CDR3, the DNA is TGTGCCAGCAGCAGAACAGGGACAGGGGCCAACGTCCTGACTTTC.

CDR3 nucleotides: TGTGCCACCAGTGACCCAAAGTTCGGCTACAATGAGCAGTTCTTC. Protein product: CATSDPKFGYNEQFF. V and J are TRBV24-1 and TRBJ2-1; no reliable D call. CDR1 and CDR2 (germline): KGHDR, SFDVKD. V lost 4 bases, J lost 3 bases, and 12 bases lay in between. The CDR3 has 15 amino acids.

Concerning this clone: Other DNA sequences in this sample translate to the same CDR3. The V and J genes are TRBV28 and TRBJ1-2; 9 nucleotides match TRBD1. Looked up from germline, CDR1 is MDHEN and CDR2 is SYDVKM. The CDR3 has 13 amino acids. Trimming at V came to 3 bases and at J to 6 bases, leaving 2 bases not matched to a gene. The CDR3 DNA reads TGTGCCAGCAGTTTGACAGGGGGGAATGGCTACACCTTC. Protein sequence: CASSLTGGNGYTF.

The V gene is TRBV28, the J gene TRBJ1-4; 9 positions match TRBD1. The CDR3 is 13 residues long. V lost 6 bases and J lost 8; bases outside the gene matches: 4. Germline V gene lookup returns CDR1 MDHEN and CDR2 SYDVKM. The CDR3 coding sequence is TGTGCCAGCAGATCTGGGACAGGGGAAAAACTGTTTTTT. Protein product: CASRSGTGEKLFF.

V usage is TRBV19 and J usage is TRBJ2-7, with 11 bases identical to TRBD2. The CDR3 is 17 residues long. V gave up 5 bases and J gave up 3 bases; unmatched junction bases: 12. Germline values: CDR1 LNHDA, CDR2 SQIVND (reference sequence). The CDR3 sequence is CASSPLAGGARHYEQYF. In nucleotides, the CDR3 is TGTGCCAGTAGTCCGCTAGCGGGAGGAGCCAGGCACTACGAGCAGTACTTC.

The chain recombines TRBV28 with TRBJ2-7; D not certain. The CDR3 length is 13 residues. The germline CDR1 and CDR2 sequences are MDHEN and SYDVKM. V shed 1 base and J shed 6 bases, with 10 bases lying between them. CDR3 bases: TGTGCCAGCAGTTTATCCAGCGTCGGCGAGCAGTACTTC. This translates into CASSLSSVGEQYF.

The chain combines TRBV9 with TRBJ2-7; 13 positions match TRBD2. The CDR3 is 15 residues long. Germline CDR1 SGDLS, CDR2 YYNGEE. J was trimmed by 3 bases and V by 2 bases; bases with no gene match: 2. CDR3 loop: CASSVGTSGNYEQYF. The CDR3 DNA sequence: TGTGCCAGCAGCGTCGGGACTAGCGGGAACTACGAGCAGTACTTC.

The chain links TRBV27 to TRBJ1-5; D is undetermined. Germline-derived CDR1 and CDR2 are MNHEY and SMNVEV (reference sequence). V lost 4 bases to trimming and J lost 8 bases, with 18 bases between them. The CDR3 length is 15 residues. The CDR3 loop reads CASSSGGTPRKPQHF. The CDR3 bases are TGTGCCAGCAGTTCCGGCGGAACACCGCGTAAGCCCCAGCATTTT.

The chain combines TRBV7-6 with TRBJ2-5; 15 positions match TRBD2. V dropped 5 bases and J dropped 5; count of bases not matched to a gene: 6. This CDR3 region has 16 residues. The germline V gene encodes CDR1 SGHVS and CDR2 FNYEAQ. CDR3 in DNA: TGTGCCAGCAGCCTCTGGACTAGCGGGAGGGGTGAGACCCAGTACTTC. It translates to CASSLWTSGRGETQYF.

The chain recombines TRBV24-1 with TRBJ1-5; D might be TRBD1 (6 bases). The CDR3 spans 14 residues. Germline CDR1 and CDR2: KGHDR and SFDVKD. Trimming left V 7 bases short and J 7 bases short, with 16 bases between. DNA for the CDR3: TGTGCCACCAGCACAACTGGGGGGGGCCAGCCCCAGCATTTT. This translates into CATSTTGGGQPQHF.

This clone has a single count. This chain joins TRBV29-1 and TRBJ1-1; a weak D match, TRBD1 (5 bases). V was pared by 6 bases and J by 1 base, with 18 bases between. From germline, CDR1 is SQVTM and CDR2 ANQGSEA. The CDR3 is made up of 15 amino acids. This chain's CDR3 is CSVAVAGNENTEAFF. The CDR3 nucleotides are TGCAGCGTCGCGGTGGCAGGGAACGAGAACACTGAAGCTTTCTTT.

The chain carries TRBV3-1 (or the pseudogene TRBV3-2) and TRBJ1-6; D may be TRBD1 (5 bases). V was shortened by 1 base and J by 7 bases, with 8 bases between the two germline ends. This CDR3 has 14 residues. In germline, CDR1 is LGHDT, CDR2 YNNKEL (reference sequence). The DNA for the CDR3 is TGTGCCAGCAGCCAAGGGGGCACGAATTCACCCCTCCACTTT. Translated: CASSQGGTNSPLHF.

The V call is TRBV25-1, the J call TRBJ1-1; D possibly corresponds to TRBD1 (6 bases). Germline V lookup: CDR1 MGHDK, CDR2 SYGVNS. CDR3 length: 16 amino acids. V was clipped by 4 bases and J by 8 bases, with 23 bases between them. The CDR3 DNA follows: TGTGCCAGCAGTGGTCAGGGGCCCTTCGACAACGGAGAAGCTTTCTTT. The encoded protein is CASSGQGPFDNGEAFF.

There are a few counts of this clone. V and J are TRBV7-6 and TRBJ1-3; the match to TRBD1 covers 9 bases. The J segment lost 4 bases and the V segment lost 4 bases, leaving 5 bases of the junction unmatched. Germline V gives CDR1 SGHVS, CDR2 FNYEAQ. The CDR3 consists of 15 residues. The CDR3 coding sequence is TGTGCCAGCAGCTCACAGGGGGCGCGAGGAAACACCATATATTTT. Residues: CASSSQGARGNTIYF. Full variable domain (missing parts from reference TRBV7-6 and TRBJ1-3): GAGVSQSPRYKVTKRGQDVALRCDPISGHVSLYWYRQALGQGPEFLTYFNYEAQQDKSGLPNDRFSAERPEGSISTLTIQRTEQRDSAMYRCASSSQGARGNTIYFGEGSWLTVV.

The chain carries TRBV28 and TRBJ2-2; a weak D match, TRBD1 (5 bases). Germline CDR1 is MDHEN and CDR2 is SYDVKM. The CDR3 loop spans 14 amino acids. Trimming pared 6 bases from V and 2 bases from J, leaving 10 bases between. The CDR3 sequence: CASRSQGNTGELFF. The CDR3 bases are TGTGCCAGCAGGTCTCAGGGTAACACCGGGGAGCTGTTTTTT.

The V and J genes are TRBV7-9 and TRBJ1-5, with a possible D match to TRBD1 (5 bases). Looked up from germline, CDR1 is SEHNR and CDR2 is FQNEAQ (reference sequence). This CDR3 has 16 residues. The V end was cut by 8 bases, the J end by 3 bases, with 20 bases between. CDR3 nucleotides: TGTGCCAGCGCCAATGGGGCAGGGTGGATCAATCAGCCCCAGCATTTT. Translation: CASANGAGWINQPQHF.